This TCR beta chain was recovered during a study of CD8+CD57+ T cells in acquired aplastic anemia. Study information: Sorted CD4+ and CD8+ cells gave an average of 3.2 ug of DNA. Notes on the study in general: Between patients and controls, CD8+ Simpson's diversity did not vary significantly.

The germline CDR1 and CDR2 sequences are SGHRS and YFSETQ. The V end was cut by 3 bases, the J end by 4 bases, with 11 bases between. The CDR3 loop spans 13 amino acids. Genomic DNA was employed as the template in profiling TCR beta VDJ and CDR3. A single record per CDR3 protein comes from TCRdb applying MiXCR to the reads. The sample lists 220,000 or so distinct CDR3 sequences; roughly 60% were seen once. An expansion of CD8+CD57+ cells by flow cytometry had been shown in patients chosen for sequencing. Patients uniformly had severe acquired aplastic anemia. Remarks on this clonotype: Its antigen is not known.

The sequencing input was sorted CD4+, CD8+, or CD8+CD57+ T cells (not recorded which) from PBMCs. This clonotype was obtained from a human donor with aplastic anemia. The chain uses TRBV5-1 and TRBJ2-7; weak D call: TRBD1 (6 bases). The CDR3 reads CASSSLGTYEQYF. The DNA for the CDR3 is TGCGCCAGCAGCTCGCTCGGGACATACGAGCAGTACTTC.